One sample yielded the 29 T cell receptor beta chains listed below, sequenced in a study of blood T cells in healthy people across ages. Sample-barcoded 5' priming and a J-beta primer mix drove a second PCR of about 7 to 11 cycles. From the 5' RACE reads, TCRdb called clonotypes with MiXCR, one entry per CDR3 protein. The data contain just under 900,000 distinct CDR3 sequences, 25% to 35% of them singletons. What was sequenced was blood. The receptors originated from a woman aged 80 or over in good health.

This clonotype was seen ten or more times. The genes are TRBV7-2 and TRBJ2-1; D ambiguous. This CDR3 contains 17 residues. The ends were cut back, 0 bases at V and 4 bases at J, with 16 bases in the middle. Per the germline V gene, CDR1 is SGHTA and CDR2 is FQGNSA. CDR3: CASSLAVLFDAYNEQFF. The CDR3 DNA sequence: TGTGCCAGCAGCTTAGCAGTTCTTTTCGACGCATACAATGAGCAGTTCTTC.

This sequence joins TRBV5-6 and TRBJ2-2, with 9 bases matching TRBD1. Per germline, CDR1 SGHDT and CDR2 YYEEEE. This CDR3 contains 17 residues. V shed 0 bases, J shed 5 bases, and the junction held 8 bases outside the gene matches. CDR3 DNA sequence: TGTGCCAGCAGCTTGGCCAGGACAGGGGTGAGGACCGGGGAGCTGTTTTTT. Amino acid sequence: CASSLARTGVRTGELFF. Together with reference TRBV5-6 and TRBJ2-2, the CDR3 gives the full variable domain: DAGVTQSPTHLIKTRGQQVTLRCSPKSGHDTVSWYQQALGQGPQFIFQYYEEEERQRGNFPDRFSGHQFPNYSSELNVNALLLGDSALYLCASSLARTGVRTGELFFGEGSRLTVL.

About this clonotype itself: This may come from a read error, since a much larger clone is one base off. The CDR3 DNA sequence: TGTGCCGGCAGCTTAGGCGCTAGCGGGACAACAGATACGCAGTATTTT. It translates to CAGSLGASGTTDTQYF. This chain joins TRBV7-2 and TRBJ2-3; TRBD2 matches at 9 bases. The length of the CDR3 is 16 residues. The germline CDR1 and CDR2 sequences are SGHTA and FQGNSA.

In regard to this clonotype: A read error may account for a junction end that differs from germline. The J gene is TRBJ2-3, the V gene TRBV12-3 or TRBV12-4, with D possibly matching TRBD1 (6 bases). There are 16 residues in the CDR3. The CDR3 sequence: CASSLGGRGGTDAQYF. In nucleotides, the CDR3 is TGTGCCAGCAGCCTTGGTGGCAGAGGGGGAACAGATGCGCAATATTTT.

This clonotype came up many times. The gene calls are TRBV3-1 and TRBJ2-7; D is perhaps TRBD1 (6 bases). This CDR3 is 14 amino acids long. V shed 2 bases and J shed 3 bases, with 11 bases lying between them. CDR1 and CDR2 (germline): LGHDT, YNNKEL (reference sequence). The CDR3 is CASSQPGQFYEQYF. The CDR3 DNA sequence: TGTGCCAGCAGCCAACCCGGACAGTTCTACGAGCAGTACTTC.

CDR3 in DNA: TGTGCCAGCAGCGTAGGCAGGGGGAGGCTAGCGGGAGAAGATACGCAGTATTTT. Amino acids: CASSVGRGRLAGEDTQYF. This chain links TRBV9 with TRBJ2-3, with 10 bases aligning to TRBD2. This CDR3 region has 18 residues. From germline, CDR1 is SGDLS and CDR2 YYNGEE. V lost 0 bases and J lost 5; bases outside the gene matches: 12.

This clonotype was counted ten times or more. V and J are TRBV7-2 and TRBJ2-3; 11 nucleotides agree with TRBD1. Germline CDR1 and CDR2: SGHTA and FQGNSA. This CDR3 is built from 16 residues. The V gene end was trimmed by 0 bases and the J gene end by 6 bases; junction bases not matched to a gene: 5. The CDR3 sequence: CASSLARTGGVDTQYF. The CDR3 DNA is TGTGCCAGCAGCTTAGCTAGGACAGGGGGCGTGGATACGCAGTATTTT.

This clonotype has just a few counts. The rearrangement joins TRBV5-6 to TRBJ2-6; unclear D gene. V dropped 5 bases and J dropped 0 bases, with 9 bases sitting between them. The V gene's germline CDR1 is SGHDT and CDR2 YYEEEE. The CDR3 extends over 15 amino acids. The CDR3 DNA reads TGTGCCAGCAGAAGATGGGGCTCTGGGGCCAACGTCCTGACTTTC. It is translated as CASRRWGSGANVLTF. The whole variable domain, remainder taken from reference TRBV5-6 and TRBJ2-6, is DAGVTQSPTHLIKTRGQQVTLRCSPKSGHDTVSWYQQALGQGPQFIFQYYEEEERQRGNFPDRFSGHQFPNYSSELNVNALLLGDSALYLCASRRWGSGANVLTFGAGSRLTVL.

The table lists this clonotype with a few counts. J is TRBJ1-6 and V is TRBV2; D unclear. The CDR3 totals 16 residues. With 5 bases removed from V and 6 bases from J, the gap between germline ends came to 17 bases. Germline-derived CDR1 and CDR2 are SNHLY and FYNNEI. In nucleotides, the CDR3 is TGTGCCAGCAGTATAAGGCAGCTCAAACTTAATTCACCCCTCCACTTT. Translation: CASSIRQLKLNSPLHF. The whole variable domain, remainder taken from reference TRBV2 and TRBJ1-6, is EPEVTQTPSHQVTQMGQEVILRCVPISNHLYFYWYRQILGQKVEFLVSFYNNEISEKSEIFDDQFSVERPDGSNFTLKIRSTKLEDSAMYFCASSIRQLKLNSPLHFGNGTRLTVT.

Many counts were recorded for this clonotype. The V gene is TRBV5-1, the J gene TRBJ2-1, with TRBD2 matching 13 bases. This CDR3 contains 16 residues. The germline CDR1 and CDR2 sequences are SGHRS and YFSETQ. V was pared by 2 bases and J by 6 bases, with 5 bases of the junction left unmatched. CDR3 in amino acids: CASSFLLAGGLNEQFF. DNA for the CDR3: TGCGCCAGCAGCTTTTTACTAGCGGGGGGGCTCAATGAGCAGTTCTTC.

CDR3 DNA sequence: TGTGCCAGCAGTCTTTTAGCGGGGGTCCGCACAGATACGCAGTATTTT. Amino acids: CASSLLAGVRTDTQYF. This chain connects TRBV12-3 or TRBV12-4 to TRBJ2-3, with TRBD2 matching 9 bases. The CDR3 sequence is 16 residues long. The junction had 7 bases not matched to a gene; V was cut back by 5 bases and J by 1 base.

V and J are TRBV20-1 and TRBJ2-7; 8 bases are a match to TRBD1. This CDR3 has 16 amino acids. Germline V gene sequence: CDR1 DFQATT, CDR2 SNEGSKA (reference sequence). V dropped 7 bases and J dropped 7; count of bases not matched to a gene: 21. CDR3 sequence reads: CSVIEIRQGTYNEQYF. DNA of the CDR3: TGCAGTGTTATAGAGATCCGACAGGGGACCTACAATGAGCAGTACTTC.

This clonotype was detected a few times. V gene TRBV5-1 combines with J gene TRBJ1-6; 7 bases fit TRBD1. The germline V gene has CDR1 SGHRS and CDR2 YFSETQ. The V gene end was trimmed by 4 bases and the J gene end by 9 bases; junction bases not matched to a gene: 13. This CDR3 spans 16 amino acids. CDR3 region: CASSKRQGKRGSPLHF. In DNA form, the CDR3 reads TGCGCCAGCAGCAAACGACAGGGAAAAAGGGGTTCACCCCTCCACTTT.

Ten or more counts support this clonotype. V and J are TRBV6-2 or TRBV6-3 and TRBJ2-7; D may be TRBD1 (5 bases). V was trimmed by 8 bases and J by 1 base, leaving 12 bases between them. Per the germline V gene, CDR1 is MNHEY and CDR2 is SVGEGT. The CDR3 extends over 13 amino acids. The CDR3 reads CASGAALSYEQYF. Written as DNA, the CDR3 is TGTGCCAGCGGGGCCGCTCTTTCCTACGAGCAGTACTTC.

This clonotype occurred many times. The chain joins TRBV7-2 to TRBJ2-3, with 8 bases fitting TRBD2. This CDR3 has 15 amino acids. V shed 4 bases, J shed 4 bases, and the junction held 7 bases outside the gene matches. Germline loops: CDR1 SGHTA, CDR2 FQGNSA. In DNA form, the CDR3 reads TGTGCCAGCAGCTCCCCCCCGGGGGGGTCAGATACGCAGTATTTT. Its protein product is CASSSPPGGSDTQYF.

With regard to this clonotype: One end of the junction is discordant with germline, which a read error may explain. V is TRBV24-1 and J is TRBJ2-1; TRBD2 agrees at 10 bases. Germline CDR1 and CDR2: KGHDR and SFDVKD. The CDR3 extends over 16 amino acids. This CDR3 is CAASDPSGSSYNEQFF. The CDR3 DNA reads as TGTGCCGCCAGTGACCCTAGCGGGAGCTCCTACAATGAGCAGTTCTTC.

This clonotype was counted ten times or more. The CDR3 nucleotides read TGTGCCAGCAGCTTAGCGCCCAGGGGGGGGACAGATACGCAGTATTTT. Residues: CASSLAPRGGTDTQYF. The genes are TRBV7-7 and TRBJ2-3; D might be TRBD1 or TRBD2, each matching 7 bases. This CDR3 contains 16 residues. Trimming left V 0 bases short and J 3 bases short, with 13 bases between. Germline CDR1 reads SSHAT; CDR2 reads FNYEAQ (reference sequence). Combining the CDR3 with reference TRBV7-7 and TRBJ2-3 gives the whole variable domain GAGVSQSPRYKVTKRGQDVTLRCDPISSHATLYWYQQALGQGPEFLTYFNYEAQPDKSGLPSDRFSAERPEGSISTLTIQRTEQRDSAMYRCASSLAPRGGTDTQYFGPGTRLTVL.

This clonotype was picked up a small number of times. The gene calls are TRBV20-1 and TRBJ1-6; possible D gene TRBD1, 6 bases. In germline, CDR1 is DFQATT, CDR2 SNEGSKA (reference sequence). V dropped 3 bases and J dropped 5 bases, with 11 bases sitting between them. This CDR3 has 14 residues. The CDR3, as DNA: TGCAGTGCTAGGCGGGGGGCGGATAATTCACCCCTCCACTTT. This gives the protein CSARRGADNSPLHF.

The CDR3 here is CSSSGPSYGYTF. In nucleotides, the CDR3 is TGCAGCTCGTCCGGGCCAAGCTATGGCTACACCTTC. The genes are TRBV29-1 and TRBJ1-2, with D unclear. This CDR3 is 12 amino acids long. CDR1 is SQVTM, CDR2 ANQGSEA, per germline. V lost 8 bases, J lost 4 bases, and 14 bases lay in between.

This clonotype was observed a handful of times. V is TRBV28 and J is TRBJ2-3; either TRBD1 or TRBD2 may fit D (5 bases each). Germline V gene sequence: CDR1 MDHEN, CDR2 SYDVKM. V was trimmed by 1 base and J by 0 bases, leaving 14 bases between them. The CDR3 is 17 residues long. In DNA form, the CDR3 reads TGTGCCAGCAGTTTATATCCTTGGGGGATGAGCACAGATACGCAGTATTTT. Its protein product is CASSLYPWGMSTDTQYF.

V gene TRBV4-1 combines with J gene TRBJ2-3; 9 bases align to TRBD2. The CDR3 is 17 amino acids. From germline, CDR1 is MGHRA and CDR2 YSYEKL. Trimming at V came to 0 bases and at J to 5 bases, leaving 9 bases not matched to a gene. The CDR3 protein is CASSQDASGGMGDTQYF. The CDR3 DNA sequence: TGCGCCAGCAGCCAAGATGCGAGCGGGGGGATGGGAGATACGCAGTATTTT.

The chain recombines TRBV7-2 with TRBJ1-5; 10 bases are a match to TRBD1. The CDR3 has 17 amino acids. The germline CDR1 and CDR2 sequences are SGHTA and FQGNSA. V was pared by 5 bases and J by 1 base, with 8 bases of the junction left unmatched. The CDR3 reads CASSKTGGAESNQPQHF. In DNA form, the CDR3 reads TGTGCCAGCAGCAAGACAGGGGGCGCCGAAAGCAATCAGCCCCAGCATTTT.

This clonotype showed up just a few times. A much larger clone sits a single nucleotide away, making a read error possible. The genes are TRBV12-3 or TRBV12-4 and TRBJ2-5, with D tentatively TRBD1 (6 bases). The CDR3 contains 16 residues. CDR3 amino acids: CVSSLIAGVIQETQYF. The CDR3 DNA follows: TGTGTCAGCAGTTTGATAGCAGGGGTAATTCAAGAGACCCAGTACTTC.

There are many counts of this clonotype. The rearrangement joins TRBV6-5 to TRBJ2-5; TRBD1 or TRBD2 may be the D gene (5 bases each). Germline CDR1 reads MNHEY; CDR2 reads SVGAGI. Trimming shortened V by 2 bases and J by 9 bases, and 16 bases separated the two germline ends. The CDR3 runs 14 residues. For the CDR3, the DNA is TGTGCCAGCAGTTACAAAGGGGAGCTGAGGGCCCAGTACTTC. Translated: CASSYKGELRAQYF.

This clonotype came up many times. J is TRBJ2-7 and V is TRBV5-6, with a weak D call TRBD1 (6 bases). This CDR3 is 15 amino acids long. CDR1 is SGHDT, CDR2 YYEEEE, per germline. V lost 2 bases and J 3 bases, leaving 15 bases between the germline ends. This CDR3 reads CASSFGGLQLYEQYF. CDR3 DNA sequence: TGTGCCAGCAGCTTTGGGGGCCTGCAGCTCTACGAGCAGTACTTC.

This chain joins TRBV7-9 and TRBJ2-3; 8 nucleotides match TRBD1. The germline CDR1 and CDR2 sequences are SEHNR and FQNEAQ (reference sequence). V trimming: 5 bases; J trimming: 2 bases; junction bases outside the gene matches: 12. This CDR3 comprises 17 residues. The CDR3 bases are TGTGCCAGCAGCCCGAGAGGGGCAGGGGGCGTCACAGATACGCAGTATTTT. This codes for CASSPRGAGGVTDTQYF. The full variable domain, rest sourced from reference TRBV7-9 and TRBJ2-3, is DTGVSQNPRHKITKRGQNVTFRCDPISEHNRLYWYRQTLGQGPEFLTYFQNEAQLEKSRLLSDRFSAERPKGSFSTLEIQRTEQGDSAMYLCASSPRGAGGVTDTQYFGPGTRLTVL.

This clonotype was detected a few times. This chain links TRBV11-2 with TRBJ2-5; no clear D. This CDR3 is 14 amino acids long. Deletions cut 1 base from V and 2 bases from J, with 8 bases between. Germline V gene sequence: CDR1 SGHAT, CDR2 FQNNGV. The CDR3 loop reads CASSLGTMQETQYF. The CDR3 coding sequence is TGTGCCAGCAGCTTAGGTACTATGCAAGAGACCCAGTACTTC.

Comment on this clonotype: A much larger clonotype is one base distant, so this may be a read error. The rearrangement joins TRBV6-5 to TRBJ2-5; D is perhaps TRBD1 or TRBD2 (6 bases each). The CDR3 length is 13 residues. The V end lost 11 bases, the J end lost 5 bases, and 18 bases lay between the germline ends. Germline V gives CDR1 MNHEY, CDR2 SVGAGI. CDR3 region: CAARQGGRETQYF. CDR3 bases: TGTGCCGCCCGACAAGGGGGGCGGGAGACCCAGTACTTC.

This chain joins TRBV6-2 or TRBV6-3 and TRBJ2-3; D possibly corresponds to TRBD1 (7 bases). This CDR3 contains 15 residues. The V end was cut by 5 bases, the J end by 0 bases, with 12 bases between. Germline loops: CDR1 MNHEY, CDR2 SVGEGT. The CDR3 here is CASSKQGTSTDTQYF. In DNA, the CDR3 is TGTGCCAGCAGTAAACAGGGGACTAGCACAGATACGCAGTATTTT.